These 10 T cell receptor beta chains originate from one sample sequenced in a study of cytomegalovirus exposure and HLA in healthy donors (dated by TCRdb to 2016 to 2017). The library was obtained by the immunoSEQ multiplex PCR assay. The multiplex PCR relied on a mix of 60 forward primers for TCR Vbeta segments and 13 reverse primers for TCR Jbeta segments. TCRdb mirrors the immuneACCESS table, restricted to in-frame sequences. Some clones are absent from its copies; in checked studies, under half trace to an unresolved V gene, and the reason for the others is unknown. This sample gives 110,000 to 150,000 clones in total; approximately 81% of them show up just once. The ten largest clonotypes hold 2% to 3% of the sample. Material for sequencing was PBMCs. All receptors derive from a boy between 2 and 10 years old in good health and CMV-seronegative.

CDR3 sequence reads: CASTPPGLAGDTDTQYF. The CDR3 bases are TGTGCCAGTACCCCTCCGGGACTAGCGGGAGATACAGATACGCAGTATTTT. This rearrangement joins TRBV28 to TRBJ2-3; TRBD2 matches 14 bases. The length of the CDR3 is 17 residues. Germline V lookup: CDR1 MDHEN, CDR2 SYDVKM. Germline trimming cut 9 bases from V and 3 bases from J; bases unmatched to any gene: 11. The full variable domain, rest sourced from reference TRBV28 and TRBJ2-3, is DVKVTQSSRYLVKRTGEKVFLECVQDMDHENMFWYRQDPGLGLRLIYFSYDVKMKEKGDIPEGYSVSREKKERFSLILESASTNQTSMYLCASTPPGLAGDTDTQYFGPGTRLTVL.

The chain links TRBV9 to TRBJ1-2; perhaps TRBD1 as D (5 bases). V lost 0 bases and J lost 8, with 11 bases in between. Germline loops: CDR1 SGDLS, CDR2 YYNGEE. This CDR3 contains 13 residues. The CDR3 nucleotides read TGTGCCAGCAGCGTAGGCCAGGGTGGCGGCTACACCTTC. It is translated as CASSVGQGGGYTF.

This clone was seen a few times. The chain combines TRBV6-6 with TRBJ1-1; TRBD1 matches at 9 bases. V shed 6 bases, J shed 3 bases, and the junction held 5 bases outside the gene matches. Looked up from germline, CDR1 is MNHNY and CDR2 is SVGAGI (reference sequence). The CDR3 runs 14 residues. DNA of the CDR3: TGTGCCAGCAGCAAAAACAGGGGGCACACTGAAGCTTTCTTT. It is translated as CASSKNRGHTEAFF.

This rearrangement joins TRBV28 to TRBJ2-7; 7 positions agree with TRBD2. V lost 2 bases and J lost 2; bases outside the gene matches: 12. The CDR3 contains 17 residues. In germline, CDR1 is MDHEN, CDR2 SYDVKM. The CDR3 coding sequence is TGTGCCAGCAGTTTACTCTACCGGGAGGTACAAACCTACGAGCAGTACTTC. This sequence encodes CASSLLYREVQTYEQYF.

The CDR3 DNA follows: TGCGCCAGCAGCTTGTTTGGGGGGGTTCGCGGGAGTGGTTACGAGCAGTACTTC. Protein sequence: CASSLFGGVRGSGYEQYF. The chain uses TRBV5-1 and TRBJ2-7; 7 bases are shared with TRBD2. V was clipped by 1 base and J by 4 bases; unmatched bases: 17. This CDR3 is 18 amino acids long. In germline, CDR1 is SGHRS, CDR2 YFSETQ.

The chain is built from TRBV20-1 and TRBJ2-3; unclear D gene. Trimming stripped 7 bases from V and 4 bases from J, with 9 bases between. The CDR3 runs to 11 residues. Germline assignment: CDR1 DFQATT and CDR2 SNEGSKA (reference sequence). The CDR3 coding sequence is TGCAGTGGAGGATGGGCAGATACGCAGTATTTT. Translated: CSGGWADTQYF.

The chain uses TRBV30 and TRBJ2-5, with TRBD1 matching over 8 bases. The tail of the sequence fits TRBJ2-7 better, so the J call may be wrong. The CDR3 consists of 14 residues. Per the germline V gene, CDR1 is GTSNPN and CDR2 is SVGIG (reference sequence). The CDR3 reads CAWSLDRGPYEQYF. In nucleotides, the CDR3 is TGTGCCTGGAGCCTTGACAGGGGCCCCTACGAGCAGTACTTC.

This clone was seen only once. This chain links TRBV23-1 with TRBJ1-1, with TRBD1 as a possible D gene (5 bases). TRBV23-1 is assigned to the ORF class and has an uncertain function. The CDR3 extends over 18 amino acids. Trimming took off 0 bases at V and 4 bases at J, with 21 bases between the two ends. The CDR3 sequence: CASSQSSGDKTRVTEAFF. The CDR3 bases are TGCGCCAGCAGTCAATCGTCGGGGGATAAGACGAGGGTCACTGAAGCTTTCTTT.

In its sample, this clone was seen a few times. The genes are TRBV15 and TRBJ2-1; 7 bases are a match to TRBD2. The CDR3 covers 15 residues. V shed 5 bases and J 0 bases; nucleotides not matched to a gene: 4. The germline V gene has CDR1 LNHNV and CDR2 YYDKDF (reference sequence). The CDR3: CATSESGDSYNEQFF. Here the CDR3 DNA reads TGTGCCACCAGCGAGAGCGGGGACTCCTACAATGAGCAGTTCTTC.

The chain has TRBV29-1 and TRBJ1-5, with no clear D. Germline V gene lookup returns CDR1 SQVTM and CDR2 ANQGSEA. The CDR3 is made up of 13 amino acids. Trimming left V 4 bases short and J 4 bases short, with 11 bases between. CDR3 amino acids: CSVAAGGNQPQHF. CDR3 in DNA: TGCAGCGTTGCGGCTGGAGGGAATCAGCCCCAGCATTTT.